The clone carrying this T cell receptor (beta chain) occurred a few times. V was pared by 6 bases and J by 7 bases, with 11 bases of the junction left unmatched. The CDR3 runs to 14 residues. The germline V gene encodes CDR1 ENHRY and CDR2 SYGVKD. This entry belongs to a study of blood T cell repertoires in COVID-19. Study-level information: The United States, Italy and Spain provided the acute and convalescent COVID-19 samples.

Profiling relied on immunoSEQ multiplex PCR, and the TCRdb table lists in-frame clones only, not all of them. The top ten hold 1.5% to 2% of the sample, which has some 330,000 clones, roughly 90% seen once. Seattle's cohort entered during active infection and was followed longitudinally. This TCR was recovered from a woman aged 30 to 39 with COVID-19, enrolled during active disease. This chain links TRBV10-3 with TRBJ1-2; TRBD1 aligns across 7 bases. Specimen: peripheral blood. The CDR3 spells CAIRGDSGPGGYTF. The CDR3 DNA sequence: TGTGCCATCAGGGGGGACAGCGGTCCGGGTGGCTACACCTTC.